This TCR beta chain was retrieved from a study of blood T cell repertoires in COVID-19. Sequencing used immunoSEQ multiplex PCR; TCRdb keeps in-frame clones, though not all of them. This sample has 250,000 to 300,000 clones; nearly 90% occur once, and the top ten carry 2.1%. Only a few counts were recorded for this clone. The CDR3 has 16 residues. The V end lost 3 bases, the J end lost 7 bases, and 19 bases lay between the germline ends. The germline CDR1 and CDR2 sequences are KGHSH and LQKENI. Sequencing input: peripheral blood. The V and J genes are TRBV18 and TRBJ1-5; weak D call: TRBD1 (5 bases). This receptor was obtained from a woman aged 55-75 years with COVID-19, enrolled during active disease. CDR3 nucleotide sequence: TGTGCCAGCTCACCGCCGGGAGCGAGGTCAGGGCAGCCCCAGCATTTT. Residues: CASSPPGARSGQPQHF.